A single T cell receptor beta chain is shown here with its context. Data came from immunoSEQ multiplex PCR; TCRdb stores just in-frame clones and leaves some out. The sample lists more than 140,000 clones; around 84% were seen once. This entry is derived from a study of blood T cell repertoires in COVID-19. Germline assignment: CDR1 SGHTA and CDR2 FQGNSA. Between the trimmed V and J ends, which lost 2 bases and 1 base, there was a span of 17 bases. The CDR3 length is 17 residues. The specimen was peripheral blood. This clonotype originated in a woman aged 50 to 60 in a cohort sampled during active or convalescent COVID-19. This chain links TRBV7-2 with TRBJ2-5, with D tentatively TRBD1 (6 bases). CDR3 in amino acids: CASSLSAPGTIQETQYF. CDR3 nucleotides: TGTGCCAGCAGCTTAAGCGCCCCCGGGACAATCCAAGAGACCCAGTACTTC.